This T cell receptor (beta chain) was recorded in a study of blood T cell repertoires in COVID-19. Study at large: The United States, Italy and Spain were the sources of the acute and convalescent COVID-19 samples. Sources were T cells, B-cell-depleted T cells, or PBMCs; the material itself was cDNA or gDNA.

CDR3 length: 17 amino acids. Trimming left V 0 bases short and J 4 bases short, with 16 bases between. The germline CDR1 and CDR2 sequences are WNHNN and SYGVQD (reference sequence). In the study's own analysis: Amplification of reference gene primers provided the estimated nucleated cell counts. TCRdb keeps only in-frame clones here, not all; method: immunoSEQ multiplex PCR. From that table come the V and J calls and clone size; the DNA was used to work out D and trimming. Of around 190,000 clones in the sample, roughly four fifths were seen once. Enrollment of patients from Seattle took place during active infection, with longitudinal follow-up.

Sequencing input: peripheral blood. The TCR was taken from a middle-aged woman with COVID-19, enrolled during active disease. The gene calls are TRBV10-1 and TRBJ2-1; maybe TRBD2 (6 bases). CDR3 coding DNA: TGCGCCAGCAGTGAGTCCTTAGGGGCTAGCGTATACAATGAGCAGTTCTTC. It specifies CASSESLGASVYNEQFF.